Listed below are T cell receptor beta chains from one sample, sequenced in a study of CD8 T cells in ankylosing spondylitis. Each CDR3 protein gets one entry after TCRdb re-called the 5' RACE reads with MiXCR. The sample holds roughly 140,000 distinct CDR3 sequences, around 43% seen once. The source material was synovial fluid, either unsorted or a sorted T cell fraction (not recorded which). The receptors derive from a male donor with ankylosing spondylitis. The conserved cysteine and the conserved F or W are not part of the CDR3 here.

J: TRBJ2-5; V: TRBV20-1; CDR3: SASGSSGEETQY
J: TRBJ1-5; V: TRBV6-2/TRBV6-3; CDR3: ASSYSMVRGPLGSNQPQH
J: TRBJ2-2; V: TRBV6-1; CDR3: ASNQTGTSGEKRTGELF
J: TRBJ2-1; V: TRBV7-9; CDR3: ASSFLVPTSLDEQF
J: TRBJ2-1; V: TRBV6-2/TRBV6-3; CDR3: ASRQLISYNEQF
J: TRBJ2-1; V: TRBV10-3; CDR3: AISETVLLAASYNEQF
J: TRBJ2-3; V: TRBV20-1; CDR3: SAYSGRESDTQY
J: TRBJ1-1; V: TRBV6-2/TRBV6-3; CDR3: ASSYGLSTEAF
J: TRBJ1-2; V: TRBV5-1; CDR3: ASSFRLRDPMVWDYGYT
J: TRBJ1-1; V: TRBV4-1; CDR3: ASSPAVTGALNTEAF
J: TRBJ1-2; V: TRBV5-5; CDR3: ATGTDIYGYT
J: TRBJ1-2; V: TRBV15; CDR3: ATSRDPASYSGNYGYT
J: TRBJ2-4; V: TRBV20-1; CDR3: SARGLAKNIQY
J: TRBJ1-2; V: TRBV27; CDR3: ASSPRGTEGYGYT
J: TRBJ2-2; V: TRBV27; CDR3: ASKPGQENTGELF
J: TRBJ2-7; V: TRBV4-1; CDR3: ASSDIASGGAVSEQY
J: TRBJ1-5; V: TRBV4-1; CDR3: ASSQVRGILPQH
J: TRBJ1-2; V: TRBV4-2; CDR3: ASSQDSQGASYGYT
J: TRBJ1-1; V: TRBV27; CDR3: ASSQQGHGEAF
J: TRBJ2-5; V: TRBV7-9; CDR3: ASSPPPGQGLETQY
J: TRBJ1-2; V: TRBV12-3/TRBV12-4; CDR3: ASSPEGPQAGGYT
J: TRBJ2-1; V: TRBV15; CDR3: ATSRDMAVWGEQF
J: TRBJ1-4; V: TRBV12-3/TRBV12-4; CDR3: ASSFVWGKLF
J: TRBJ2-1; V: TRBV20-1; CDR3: SVKSPGQGAYNEQF
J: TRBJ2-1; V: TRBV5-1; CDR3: ASSLSVWLAGVGYEQF
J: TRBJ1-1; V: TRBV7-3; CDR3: ASSLIPGGEAF
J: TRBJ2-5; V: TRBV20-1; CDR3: SAIIPFSGKGQETQY
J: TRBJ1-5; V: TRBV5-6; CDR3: ASSLREEGASQPQH
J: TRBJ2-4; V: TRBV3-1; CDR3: ASSQSRKGKKVAKNIQY
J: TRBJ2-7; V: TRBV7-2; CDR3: ASSLGVRANEQY
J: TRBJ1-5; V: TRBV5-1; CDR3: ASSRFGQYGIEPQH
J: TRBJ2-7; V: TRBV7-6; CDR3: ASSRDRGHEQY
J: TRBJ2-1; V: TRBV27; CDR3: ASSPPLGGGPYNEQF
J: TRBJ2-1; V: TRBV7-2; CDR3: ASSFSGTGNEQF
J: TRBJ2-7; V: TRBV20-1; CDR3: SAERDGPYEQY
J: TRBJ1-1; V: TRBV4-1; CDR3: ASSHSGALGTEAF
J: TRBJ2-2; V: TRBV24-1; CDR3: ATSPGYGELF
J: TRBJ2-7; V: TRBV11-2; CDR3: ASSPNRDLSSYEQY
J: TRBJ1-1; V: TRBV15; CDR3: ATSRPYRGTEAF
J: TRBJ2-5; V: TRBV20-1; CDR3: SARAQETQY
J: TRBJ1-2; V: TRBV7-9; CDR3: ASSLYNRRYT
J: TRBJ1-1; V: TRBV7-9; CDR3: ASSFSGGLDTEAF
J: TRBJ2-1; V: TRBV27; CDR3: ASRGLAGPKFREQF
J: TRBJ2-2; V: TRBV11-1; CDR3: APRFGTGEAGELF
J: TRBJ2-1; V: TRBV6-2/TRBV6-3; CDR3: ASSYLPLAGPHEQF